This is a list of T cell receptor beta chains from one sample in a study of a mutant IDH1 vaccine in newly diagnosed glioma. These receptors' antigens are unknown. TCRdb keeps only in-frame clones here, not all; method: immunoSEQ multiplex PCR. Of around 30,000 clones in the sample, 88% are singletons; the top ten hold around 2.4%. The sample in question was PBMCs, obtained from a glioma patient whose treatment included an IDH1 peptide vaccine. These receptors came from a man aged 35-49 years with glioma. Each CDR3 is given with its conserved first and last residue. The order of the fields is V gene, CDR3 protein.

v_call: TRBV18; cdr3_aa: CASSPLGGSRETQYF
v_call: TRBV5-1; cdr3_aa: CASSSYRAAGNTIYF
v_call: TRBV28; cdr3_aa: CASSLRTSSRSTDTQYF
v_call: TRBV2; cdr3_aa: CASSEARLAGDTQYF
v_call: TRBV4-2; cdr3_aa: CASSQYRDTHNEQFF
v_call: TRBV19; cdr3_aa: CASSLTGGSGYTF
v_call: TRBV25-1; cdr3_aa: CASSDQGTDTQYF
v_call: TRBV7-2; cdr3_aa: CASSPPASGTSYEQYF
v_call: TRBV6-6; cdr3_aa: CASSIPSGPYEQYF
v_call: TRBV5-1; cdr3_aa: CASSLFGGVNQPQHF
v_call: TRBV28; cdr3_aa: CASSFVRVRNTEAFF
v_call: TRBV19; cdr3_aa: CASSIGNDRVYNEQFF
v_call: TRBV9; cdr3_aa: CASSVGQRTYTDTQYF
v_call: TRBV14; cdr3_aa: CASSPQRAAGELFF
v_call: TRBV10-1; cdr3_aa: CASSVGGNQPQHF
v_call: TRBV7-9; cdr3_aa: CASSLGRQTLNNEQFF
v_call: TRBV6-5; cdr3_aa: CASSHRGDTNEQFF
v_call: TRBV7-6; cdr3_aa: CASTYPGVEETQYF
v_call: TRBV7-2; cdr3_aa: CASSFRGFQYF
v_call: TRBV28; cdr3_aa: CASGRGRGAYEQYF
v_call: TRBV18; cdr3_aa: CASSPPGANVLTF
v_call: TRBV7-2; cdr3_aa: CASSSRALQETQYF
v_call: TRBV10-1; cdr3_aa: CASRAREAGELFF
v_call: TRBV28; cdr3_aa: CASSFEGSRPQHF
v_call: TRBV11-2; cdr3_aa: CASSFGPGELFF
v_call: TRBV10-3; cdr3_aa: CATQDRLQPYGYTF
v_call: TRBV4-1; cdr3_aa: CASSQERGVGQPQHF
v_call: TRBV30; cdr3_aa: CAWSLPGQGLQPQHF
v_call: TRBV18; cdr3_aa: CASRARGPATSGGETQYF
v_call: TRBV10-3; cdr3_aa: CAISDSTAGETQYF
v_call: TRBV15; cdr3_aa: CATSGSGGYNEQFF
v_call: TRBV28; cdr3_aa: CASSMPQHF
v_call: TRBV5-1; cdr3_aa: CASTLVSEQFF
v_call: TRBV19; cdr3_aa: CASSTPGAGKGLYNEQFF
v_call: TRBV4-3; cdr3_aa: CASSQEAGQGGYEQYF
v_call: TRBV7-6; cdr3_aa: CASSFGGASSGANVLTF
v_call: TRBV30; cdr3_aa: CAWSVRDWTNEKLFF
v_call: TRBV28; cdr3_aa: CASREPGKYGYTF
v_call: TRBV27; cdr3_aa: CASSLRFYEQYF
v_call: TRBV28; cdr3_aa: CASRDPGTLDSYEQYF
v_call: TRBV25-1; cdr3_aa: CASSSPGNYGYTF
v_call: TRBV4-2; cdr3_aa: CASRGDGGSQEDTQYF
v_call: TRBV7-9; cdr3_aa: CASSLGTSGGETQYF
v_call: TRBV19; cdr3_aa: CASSKGADQPQHF
v_call: TRBV7-2; cdr3_aa: CASSSGTGGIIDEQYF
v_call: TRBV6-5; cdr3_aa: CASSYSFGANYGYTF
v_call: TRBV6-4; cdr3_aa: CASTQRGGNTDTQYF